This entry lists 5 T cell receptor beta chains sequenced from one sample in a study of response to subunit inactivated influenza vaccine. A single record per CDR3 protein comes from TCRdb applying MiXCR to the RT-PCR reads. The data show about 650,000 distinct CDR3 sequences, 15% to 18% seen once. The sample in question was PBMCs from blood, obtained roughly 13 days after vaccination. The source of these receptors is a man between 50 and 59 years old who received an inactivated influenza vaccine.

A few counts support this clonotype. V and J are TRBV15 and TRBJ1-4; 7 bases are shared with TRBD1. CDR1 is LNHNV and CDR2 is YYDKDF in the germline V gene (reference sequence). V lost 0 bases and J lost 11; bases outside the gene matches: 6. CDR3 length: 14 residues. CDR3 in amino acids: CATSRDRNRGKLFF. The CDR3 DNA follows: TGTGCCACCAGCAGAGATCGGAACAGGGGTAAACTGTTTTTT.

The table lists this clonotype with a few counts. J is TRBJ2-1 and V is TRBV20-1; 10 bases align to TRBD2. With V trimmed by 0 bases and J by 9 bases, 8 bases remained unmatched. The germline gives CDR1 DFQATT, CDR2 SNEGSKA (reference sequence). The length of the CDR3 is 15 residues. The CDR3 sequence is CSARDLLAGVPEQFF. CDR3 nucleotide sequence: TGCAGTGCTAGAGATCTGCTAGCGGGGGTCCCTGAGCAGTTCTTC.

The J gene is TRBJ2-5, the V gene TRBV7-2; D remains unclear. CDR1 is SGHTA, CDR2 FQGNSA, per germline. Trimming took off 5 bases at V and 5 bases at J, with 15 bases between the two ends. The CDR3 covers 14 residues. This chain's CDR3 is CASSRGSLGETQYF. CDR3 sequence (DNA): TGTGCCAGCAGCAGAGGATCGTTAGGGGAGACCCAGTACTTC.

The chain combines TRBV3-1 with TRBJ1-6; D is possibly TRBD1 (6 bases). V lost 6 bases and J 7 bases, leaving 10 bases between the germline ends. The CDR3 is 13 residues long. From germline, CDR1 is LGHDT and CDR2 YNNKEL (reference sequence). The CDR3 DNA sequence: TGTGCCAGCAGGGACAGACTAAATTCACCCCTCCACTTT. Its protein is CASRDRLNSPLHF.

This clonotype was seen only a few times. V usage is TRBV7-3 and J usage is TRBJ2-6; 12 bases are a match to TRBD2. This CDR3 region has 18 residues. Germline CDR1 and CDR2: SGHTA and FQGTGA. J was trimmed by 0 bases and V by 5 bases; bases with no gene match: 5. CDR3 sequence: CASSPGLAGHSGANVLTF. CDR3 sequence (DNA): TGTGCCAGCAGCCCCGGACTAGCGGGACACTCTGGGGCCAACGTCCTGACTTTC.